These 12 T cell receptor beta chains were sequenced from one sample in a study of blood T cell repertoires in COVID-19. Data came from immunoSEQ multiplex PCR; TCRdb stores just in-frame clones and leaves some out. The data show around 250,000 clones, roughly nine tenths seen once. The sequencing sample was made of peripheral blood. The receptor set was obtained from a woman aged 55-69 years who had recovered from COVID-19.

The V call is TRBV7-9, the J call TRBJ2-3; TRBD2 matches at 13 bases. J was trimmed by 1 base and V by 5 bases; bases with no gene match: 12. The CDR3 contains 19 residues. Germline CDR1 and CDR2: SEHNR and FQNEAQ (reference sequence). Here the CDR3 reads CASSRRNPLAGGRTDTQYF. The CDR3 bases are TGTGCCAGCAGCCGACGAAATCCACTAGCGGGGGGGCGCACAGATACGCAGTATTTT.

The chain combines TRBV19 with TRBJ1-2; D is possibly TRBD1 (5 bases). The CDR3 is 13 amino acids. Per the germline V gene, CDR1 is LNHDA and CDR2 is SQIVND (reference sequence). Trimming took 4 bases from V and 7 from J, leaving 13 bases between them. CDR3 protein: CASSTRDVAGYTF. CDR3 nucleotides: TGTGCCAGTAGTACCAGGGATGTTGCTGGCTACACCTTC.

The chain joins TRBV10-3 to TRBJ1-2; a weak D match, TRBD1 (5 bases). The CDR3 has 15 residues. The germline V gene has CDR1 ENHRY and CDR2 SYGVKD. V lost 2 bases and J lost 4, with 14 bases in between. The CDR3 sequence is CAISEMRGLRYGYTF. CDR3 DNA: TGTGCCATCAGTGAGATGAGGGGACTTCGCTATGGCTACACCTTC.

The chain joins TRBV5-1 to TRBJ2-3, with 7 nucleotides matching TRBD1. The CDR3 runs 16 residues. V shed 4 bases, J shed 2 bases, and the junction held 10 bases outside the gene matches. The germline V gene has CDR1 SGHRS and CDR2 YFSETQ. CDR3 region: CASSPQGQALTDTQYF. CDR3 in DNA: TGCGCCAGCAGCCCCCAAGGACAGGCGCTCACAGATACGCAGTATTTT.

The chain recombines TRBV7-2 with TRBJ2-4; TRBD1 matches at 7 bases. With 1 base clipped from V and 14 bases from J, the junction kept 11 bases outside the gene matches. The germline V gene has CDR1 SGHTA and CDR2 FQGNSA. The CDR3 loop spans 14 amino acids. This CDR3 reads CASSLEGRRGFKYF. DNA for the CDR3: TGTGCCAGCAGCTTAGAAGGGCGCAGGGGGTTTAAGTACTTC.

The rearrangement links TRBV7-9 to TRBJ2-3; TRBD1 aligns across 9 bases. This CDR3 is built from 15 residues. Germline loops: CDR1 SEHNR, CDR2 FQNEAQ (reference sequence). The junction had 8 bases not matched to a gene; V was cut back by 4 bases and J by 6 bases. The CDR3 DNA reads TGTGCCAGCAGCTCCGGGACAGGGCTTGGGGATACGCAGTATTTT. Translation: CASSSGTGLGDTQYF.

The CDR3 protein is CSVEEAAGGLDTQYF. CDR3 nucleotide sequence: TGCAGCGTTGAAGAGGCAGCGGGGGGGCTAGATACGCAGTATTTT. V is TRBV29-1 and J is TRBJ2-3, with 10 nucleotides matching TRBD2. The CDR3 contains 15 residues. Germline V gene data show CDR1 as SQVTM and CDR2 as ANQGSEA. V lost 0 bases to trimming and J lost 5 bases; unmatched junction nucleotides: 5.

CDR3 sequence reads: CASSQASYPIAGGQEETQYF. The DNA for the CDR3 is TGTGCCAGCAGCCAAGCAAGCTATCCTATAGCGGGGGGCCAGGAAGAGACCCAGTACTTC. The chain uses TRBV3-1 (or the pseudogene TRBV3-2) and TRBJ2-5; 10 positions agree with TRBD2. This CDR3 spans 20 amino acids. After removal of 1 base from V and 3 bases from J, the junction contained 17 bases not matched to a gene. In germline, CDR1 is LGHDT, CDR2 YNNKEL (reference sequence).

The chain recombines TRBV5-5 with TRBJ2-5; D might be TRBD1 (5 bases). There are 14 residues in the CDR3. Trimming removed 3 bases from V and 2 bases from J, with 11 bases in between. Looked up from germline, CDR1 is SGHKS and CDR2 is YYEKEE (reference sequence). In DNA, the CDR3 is TGTGCCAGCAGCTCACGCCAGGGACAAGAGACCCAGTACTTC. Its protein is CASSSRQGQETQYF.

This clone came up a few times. In DNA, the CDR3 is TGTGCCAGTAGAAACAGACAGGGGGCGCGAAGTCAGCCCCAGCATTTT. Translating gives CASRNRQGARSQPQHF. The rearrangement joins TRBV19 to TRBJ1-5; 10 bases fit TRBD1. This CDR3 has 16 amino acids. V lost 6 bases, J lost 6 bases, and 11 bases stayed unmatched. Germline loops: CDR1 LNHDA, CDR2 SQIVND (reference sequence).

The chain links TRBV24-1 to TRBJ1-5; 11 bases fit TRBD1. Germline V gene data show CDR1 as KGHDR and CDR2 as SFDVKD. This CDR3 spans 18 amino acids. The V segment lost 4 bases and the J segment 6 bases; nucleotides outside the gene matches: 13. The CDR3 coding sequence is TGTGCCACCAGTGACGGATTGAGGGGGACAGGGGGTCGTCAGCCCCAGCATTTT. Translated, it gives CATSDGLRGTGGRQPQHF.

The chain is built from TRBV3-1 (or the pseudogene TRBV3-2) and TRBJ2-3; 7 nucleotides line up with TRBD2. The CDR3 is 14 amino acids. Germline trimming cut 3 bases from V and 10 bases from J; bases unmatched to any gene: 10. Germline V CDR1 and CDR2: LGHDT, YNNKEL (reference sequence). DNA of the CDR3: TGTGCCAGCAGCCAGCATCCCAGCGGGACTGCGCAGTATTTT. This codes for CASSQHPSGTAQYF.